This T cell receptor (beta chain) was sequenced during a study of T cell responses to AZD1222 COVID-19 vaccine. The CDR3 is made up of 17 amino acids. Germline assignment: CDR1 SGHTA and CDR2 FQGNSA. V lost 2 bases and J lost 6; bases outside the gene matches: 13. TCRdb's table, derived via immunoSEQ multiplex PCR, lists solely in-frame clones and lacks some. The top ten clones hold roughly 8% of a sample with over 80,000 clones, approximately 90% of them seen once. This TCR derives from an adult who received the AZD1222 COVID-19 vaccine. The chain links TRBV7-2 to TRBJ2-3, with 8 bases that match TRBD2. Sequencing used peripheral blood, obtained 28 days after the second AZD1222 dose. The CDR3 is CASSLPRGSGNLDTQYF. Here the CDR3 DNA reads TGTGCCAGCAGCTTACCCCGAGGTAGCGGGAATCTCGATACGCAGTATTTT.